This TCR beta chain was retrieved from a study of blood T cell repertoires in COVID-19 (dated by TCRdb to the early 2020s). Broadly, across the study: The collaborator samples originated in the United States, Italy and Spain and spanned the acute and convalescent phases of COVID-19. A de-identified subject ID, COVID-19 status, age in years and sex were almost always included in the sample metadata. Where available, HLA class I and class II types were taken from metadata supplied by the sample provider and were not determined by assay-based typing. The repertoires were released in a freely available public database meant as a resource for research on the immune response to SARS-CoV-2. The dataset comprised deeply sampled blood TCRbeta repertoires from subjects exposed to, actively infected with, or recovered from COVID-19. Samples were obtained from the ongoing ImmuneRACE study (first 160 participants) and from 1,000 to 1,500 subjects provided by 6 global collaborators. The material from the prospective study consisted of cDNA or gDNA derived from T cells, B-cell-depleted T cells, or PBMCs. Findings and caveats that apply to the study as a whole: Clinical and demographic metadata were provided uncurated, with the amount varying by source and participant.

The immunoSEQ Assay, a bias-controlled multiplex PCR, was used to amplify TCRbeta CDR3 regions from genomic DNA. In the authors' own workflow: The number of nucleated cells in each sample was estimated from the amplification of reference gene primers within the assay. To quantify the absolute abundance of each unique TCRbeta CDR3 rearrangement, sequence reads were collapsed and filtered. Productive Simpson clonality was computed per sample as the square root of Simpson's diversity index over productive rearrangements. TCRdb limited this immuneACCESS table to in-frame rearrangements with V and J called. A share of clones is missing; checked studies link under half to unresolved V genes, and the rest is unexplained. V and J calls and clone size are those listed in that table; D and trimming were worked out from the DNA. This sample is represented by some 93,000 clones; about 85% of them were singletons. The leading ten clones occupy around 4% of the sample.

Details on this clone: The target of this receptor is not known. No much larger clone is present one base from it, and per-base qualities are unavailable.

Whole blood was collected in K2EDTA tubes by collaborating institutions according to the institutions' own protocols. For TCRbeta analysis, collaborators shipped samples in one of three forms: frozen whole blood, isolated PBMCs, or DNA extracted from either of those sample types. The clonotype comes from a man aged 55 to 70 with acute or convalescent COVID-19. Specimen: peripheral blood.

The base sequence is TGTGCCAGCAGCTTGCCCGGACTCCACTATGGCTACACCTTC. Its product reads: CASSLPGLHYGYTF. The rearrangement combines TRBV7-2 with TRBJ1-2; no D segment can be confidently identified. V is clipped by 3 bases and J by 3 bases, and the sequence between their germline boundaries is 11 bases long. Including the terminal cysteine and phenylalanine, the CDR3 comprises 14 residues. Only the CDR3 portion is preserved as DNA: 42 bases, with reading frame beginning at the first base. The germline V gene supplies CDR1 SGHTA and CDR2 FQGNSA.